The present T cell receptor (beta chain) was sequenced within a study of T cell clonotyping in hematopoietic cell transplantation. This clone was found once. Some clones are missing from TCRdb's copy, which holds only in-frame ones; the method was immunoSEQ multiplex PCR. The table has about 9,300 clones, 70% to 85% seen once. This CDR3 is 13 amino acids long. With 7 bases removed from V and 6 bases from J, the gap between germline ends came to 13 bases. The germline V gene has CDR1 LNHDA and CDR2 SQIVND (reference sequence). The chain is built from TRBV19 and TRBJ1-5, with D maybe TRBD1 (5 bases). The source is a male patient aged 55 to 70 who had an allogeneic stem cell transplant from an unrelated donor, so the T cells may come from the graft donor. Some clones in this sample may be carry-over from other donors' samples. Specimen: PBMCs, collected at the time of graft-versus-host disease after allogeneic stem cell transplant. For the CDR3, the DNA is TGTGCCAGTAATAGGCAGGGCGGTCAGCCCCAGCATTTT. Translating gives CASNRQGGQPQHF.